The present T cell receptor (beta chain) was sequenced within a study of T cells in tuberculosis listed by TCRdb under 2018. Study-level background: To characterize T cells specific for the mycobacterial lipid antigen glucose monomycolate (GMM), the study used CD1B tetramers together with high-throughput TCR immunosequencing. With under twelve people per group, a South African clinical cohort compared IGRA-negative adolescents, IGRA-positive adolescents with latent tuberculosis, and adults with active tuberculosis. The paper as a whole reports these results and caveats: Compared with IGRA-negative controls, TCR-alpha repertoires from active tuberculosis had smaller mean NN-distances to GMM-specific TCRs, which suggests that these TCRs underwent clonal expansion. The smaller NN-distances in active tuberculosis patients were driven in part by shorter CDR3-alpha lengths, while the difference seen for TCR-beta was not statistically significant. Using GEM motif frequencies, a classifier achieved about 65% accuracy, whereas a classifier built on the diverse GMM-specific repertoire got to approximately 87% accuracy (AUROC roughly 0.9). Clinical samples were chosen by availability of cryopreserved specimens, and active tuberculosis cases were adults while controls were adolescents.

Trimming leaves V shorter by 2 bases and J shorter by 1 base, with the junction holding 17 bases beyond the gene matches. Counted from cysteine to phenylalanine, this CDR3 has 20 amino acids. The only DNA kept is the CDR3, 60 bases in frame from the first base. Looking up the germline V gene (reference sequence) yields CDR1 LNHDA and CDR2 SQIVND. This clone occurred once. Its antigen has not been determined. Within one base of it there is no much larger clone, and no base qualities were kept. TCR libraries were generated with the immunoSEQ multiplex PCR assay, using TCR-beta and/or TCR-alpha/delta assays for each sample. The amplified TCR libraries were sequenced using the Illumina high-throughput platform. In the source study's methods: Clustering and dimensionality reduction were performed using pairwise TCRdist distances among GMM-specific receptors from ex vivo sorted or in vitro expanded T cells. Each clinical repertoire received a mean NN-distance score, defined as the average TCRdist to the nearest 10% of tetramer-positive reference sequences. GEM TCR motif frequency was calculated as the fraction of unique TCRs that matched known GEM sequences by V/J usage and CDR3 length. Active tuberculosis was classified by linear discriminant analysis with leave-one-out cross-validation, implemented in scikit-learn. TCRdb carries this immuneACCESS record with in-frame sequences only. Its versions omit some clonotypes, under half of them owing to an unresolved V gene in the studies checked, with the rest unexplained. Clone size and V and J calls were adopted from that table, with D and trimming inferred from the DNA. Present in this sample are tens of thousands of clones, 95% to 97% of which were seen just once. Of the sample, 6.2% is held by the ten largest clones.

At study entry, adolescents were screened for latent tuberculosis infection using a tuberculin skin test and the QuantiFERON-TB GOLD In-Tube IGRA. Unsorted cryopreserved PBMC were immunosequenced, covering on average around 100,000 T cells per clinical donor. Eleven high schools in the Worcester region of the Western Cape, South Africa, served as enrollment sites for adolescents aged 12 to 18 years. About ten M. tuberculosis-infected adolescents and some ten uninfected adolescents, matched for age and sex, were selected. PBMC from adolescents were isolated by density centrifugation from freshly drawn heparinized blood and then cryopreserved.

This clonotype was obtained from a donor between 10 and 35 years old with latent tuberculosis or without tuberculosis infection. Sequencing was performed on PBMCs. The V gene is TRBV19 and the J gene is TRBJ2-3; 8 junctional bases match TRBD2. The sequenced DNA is TGTGCCAGTAGTATACATACCGGGAGGGCCAATTGGCTAGGCACAGATACGCAGTATTTT. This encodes CASSIHTGRANWLGTDTQYF.